These 6 T cell receptor beta chains were sequenced from one sample in a study of blood T cell repertoires in COVID-19. The method was immunoSEQ multiplex PCR; TCRdb's version includes in-frame clones alone and lacks a portion of them. The sample consists of 180,000 or so clones, more than 70% of them appearing once. The sample was peripheral blood. Source of these receptors: a man aged 18 to 29 with active or convalescent COVID-19.

The chain carries TRBV5-1 and TRBJ2-1; 7 bases are shared with TRBD1. Trimming removed 4 bases from V and 0 bases from J; junction bases left unmatched: 7. The CDR3 has 16 residues. Germline V gene sequence: CDR1 SGHRS, CDR2 YFSETQ. CDR3 sequence reads: CASSVTPGGSYNEQFF. CDR3 DNA: TGCGCCAGCAGCGTCACTCCAGGGGGCTCCTACAATGAGCAGTTCTTC.

The chain carries TRBV6-5 and TRBJ1-1; 7 bases are shared with TRBD1. The CDR3 has 12 residues. V lost 8 bases, J lost 9 bases, and 9 bases stayed unmatched. The germline V gene has CDR1 MNHEY and CDR2 SVGAGI. This CDR3 is CASQGELTQAFF. In DNA, the CDR3 is TGTGCCAGCCAGGGGGAGCTGACTCAAGCTTTCTTT.

As DNA, the CDR3 is TGTGCCAGCAGCAATTCCAGCGGGACCGCCTACGAGCAGTACTTC. As protein: CASSNSSGTAYEQYF. The chain uses TRBV11-2 and TRBJ2-7; 7 nucleotides match TRBD2. Trimming removed 5 bases from V and 2 bases from J; junction bases left unmatched: 9. CDR1 and CDR2 from the germline V gene are SGHAT and FQNNGV. The CDR3 runs to 15 residues. Full variable domain (outside the CDR3, taken from reference TRBV11-2 and TRBJ2-7): EAGVAQSPRYKIIEKRQSVAFWCNPISGHATLYWYQQILGQGPKLLIQFQNNGVVDDSQLPKDRFSAERLKGVDSTLKIQPAKLEDSAVYLCASSNSSGTAYEQYFGPGTRLTVT.

V and J are TRBV30 and TRBJ2-7; 7 positions agree with TRBD2. Germline V gene sequence: CDR1 GTSNPN, CDR2 SVGIG (reference sequence). The CDR3 loop spans 13 amino acids. The CDR3 region has the DNA TGTGCACTCGAGGGAGGGAAAGTATACGAGCAGTACTTC. This translates into CALEGGKVYEQYF.

V gene TRBV11-2 combines with J gene TRBJ2-2; D uncertain. The ends were cut back, 2 bases at V and 1 base at J, with 5 bases in the middle. This CDR3 contains 14 residues. From germline, CDR1 is SGHAT and CDR2 FQNNGV. Written as DNA, the CDR3 is TGTGCCAGCAGCTTACCCATGAACACCGGGGAGCTGTTTTTT. Amino acids: CASSLPMNTGELFF.

The rearrangement joins TRBV19 to TRBJ1-1; D is unresolved. V shed 3 bases and J shed 7 bases, with 18 bases lying between them. Germline CDR1 LNHDA, CDR2 SQIVND (reference sequence). The CDR3 totals 15 residues. The CDR3 here is CASSILRENEIEAFF. In nucleotides, the CDR3 is TGTGCCAGTAGTATTCTAAGAGAGAATGAAATTGAAGCTTTCTTT. Together with reference TRBV19 and TRBJ1-1, the CDR3 gives the full variable domain: DGGITQSPKYLFRKEGQNVTLSCEQNLNHDAMYWYRQDPGQGLRLIYYSQIVNDFQKGDIAEGYSVSREKKESFPLTVTSAQKNPTAFYLCASSILRENEIEAFFGQGTRLTVV.